A single TCR beta chain is shown here with its context. Its antigen is undetermined. TCRdb's table, derived via immunoSEQ multiplex PCR, lists solely in-frame clones and lacks some. In the table there are more than 100,000 clones, more than 75% of which are singletons. The sample belongs to a study of radiation and T cells in renal cell carcinoma. As for the study in general: Nephrectomy followed 15 Gy stereotactic body radiation by 4 weeks.

J lost 1 base, V lost 4 bases, and 4 bases had no gene match. The germline CDR1 and CDR2 sequences are SGHNT and YYREEE (reference sequence). The CDR3 totals 16 residues. The time point denotes: blood 2 weeks post-SBRT. Treatment here: 15 Gy SBRT to primary tumor, nephrectomy 4 weeks later. The tumor was a clear cell renal cell carcinoma. Regarding the study as a whole: In blood, top tumor clones expanded by 2 weeks, shrinking by 4. No pretreatment tumor biopsies were available for baseline clonotypes.

This TCR was sampled from a woman between 70 and 85 years old with renal cell carcinoma. This specimen consisted of blood, obtained from a patient whose treatment included radiotherapy and nephrectomy. The chain joins TRBV5-4 to TRBJ2-3, with TRBD2 matching over 12 bases. CDR3 coding DNA: TGTGCCAGCAGCGAGACTAGCGGGGGAGGCACAGATACGCAGTATTTT. This codes for CASSETSGGGTDTQYF.